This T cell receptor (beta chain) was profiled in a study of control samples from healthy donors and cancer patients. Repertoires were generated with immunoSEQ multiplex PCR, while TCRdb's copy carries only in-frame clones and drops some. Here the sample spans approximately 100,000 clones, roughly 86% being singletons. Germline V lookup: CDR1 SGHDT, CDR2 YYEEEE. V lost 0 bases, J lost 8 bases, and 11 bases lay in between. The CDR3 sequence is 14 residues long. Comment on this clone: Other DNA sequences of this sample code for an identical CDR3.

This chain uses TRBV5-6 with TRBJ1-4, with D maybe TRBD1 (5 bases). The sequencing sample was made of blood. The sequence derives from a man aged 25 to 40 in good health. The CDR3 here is CASSLGGLGEKLFF. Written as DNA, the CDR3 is TGTGCCAGCAGCTTGGGGGGCTTAGGGGAAAAACTGTTTTTT.